The 26 T cell receptor beta chains reported below all come from one sample, sequenced in a study of T cells after yellow fever vaccination. TCRdb re-called the 5' RACE reads with MiXCR, one entry per CDR3 protein. The sample includes 11,000 to 15,000 distinct CDR3 sequences, 7.3% of them seen just once. Specimen: PBMCs, either bulk or a sorted T-cell subset (CD4+, CD8+, memory, or dextramer-sorted; not recorded which), collected on the day of the yellow fever booster vaccination. These receptors were collected from a man between 18 and 29 years old who received the YFV17D yellow fever vaccine.

By sample share, this clonotype is medium-sized (0.01 to 0.1%). The V call is TRBV9, the J call TRBJ1-2; 7 bases align to TRBD1. Germline assignment: CDR1 SGDLS and CDR2 YYNGEE. Trimming took 0 bases from V and 8 from J; bases not matched to a gene: 13. This CDR3 has 16 amino acids. CDR3 DNA: TGTGCCAGCAGCGTAGCTTCGAGAGGGGGCCCTTCAGGCTACACCTTC. It specifies CASSVASRGGPSGYTF.

This clonotype was counted at least ten times. The chain joins TRBV12-3 or TRBV12-4 to TRBJ1-6; unclear D gene. The CDR3 length is 17 residues. V lost 4 bases to trimming and J lost 6 bases, with 19 bases between them. CDR3 sequence (DNA): TGTGCCAGCAGTTCCCCTTGGCTAGGCCAGTCTAATTCACCCCTCCACTTT. It specifies CASSSPWLGQSNSPLHF.

This clonotype was counted ten times or more. The rearrangement joins TRBV5-1 to TRBJ2-2; possibly TRBD1 for D (5 bases). This CDR3 is built from 15 residues. The germline V and J ends were trimmed by 0 bases and 2 bases, with 8 bases remaining between them. The V gene's germline CDR1 is SGHRS and CDR2 YFSETQ. The CDR3 spells CASSLGQFNTGELFF. The CDR3 DNA sequence: TGCGCCAGCAGCTTGGGACAGTTTAACACCGGGGAGCTGTTTTTT.

At least ten counts were recorded for this clonotype. The chain is built from TRBV12-3 or TRBV12-4 and TRBJ1-3; D ambiguous. Deletions cut 8 bases from V and 0 bases from J, with 5 bases between. The CDR3 totals 12 residues. CDR3 amino acids: CASGSSGNTIYF. The CDR3 DNA reads TGTGCCAGCGGCAGCTCTGGAAACACCATATATTTT.

In this sample, this clonotype turned up many times. The chain uses TRBV7-2 and TRBJ2-2, with unresolved D. Trimming removed 3 bases from V and 2 bases from J, with 4 bases in between. The CDR3 is 13 residues long. CDR1 is SGHTA, CDR2 FQGNSA, per germline. This chain's CDR3 is CASSFLNTGELFF. The CDR3 coding sequence is TGTGCCAGCAGCTTCCTAAACACCGGGGAGCTGTTTTTT.

This clonotype was seen ten or more times. The J gene is TRBJ2-3, the V gene TRBV7-2, with D perhaps TRBD2 (7 bases). Per the germline V gene, CDR1 is SGHTA and CDR2 is FQGNSA. The CDR3 is made up of 17 amino acids. The V end was cut by 5 bases, the J end by 4 bases, with 22 bases between. CDR3 nucleotides: TGTGCCAGCAGCCCCGCCCTTAGGGGGGGGGGGGCAGATACGCAGTATTTT. This codes for CASSPALRGGGADTQYF.

The table lists this clonotype with many counts. CDR3 residues: CASSRDHSNQPQHF. CDR3 DNA: TGTGCCAGCAGTCGGGACCATAGCAATCAGCCCCAGCATTTT. The rearrangement joins TRBV12-3 or TRBV12-4 to TRBJ1-5, with D possibly TRBD1 on 5 matching bases. The CDR3 contains 14 residues. With 5 bases removed from V and 0 bases from J, the gap between germline ends came to 8 bases.

This clonotype showed up many times. The rearrangement links TRBV7-2 to TRBJ2-1; no firm D call. Trimming stripped 2 bases from V and 0 bases from J, with 14 bases between. Germline CDR1 and CDR2: SGHTA and FQGNSA. CDR3 size: 17 residues. The CDR3 loop is CASSLSDLPRSYNEQFF. As DNA, the CDR3 is TGTGCCAGCAGCTTATCGGACCTACCACGCTCCTACAATGAGCAGTTCTTC.

This clonotype was counted at least ten times. The chain links TRBV7-2 to TRBJ1-1; D perhaps matches TRBD1 (5 bases). Germline-derived CDR1 and CDR2 are SGHTA and FQGNSA. The length of the CDR3 is 12 residues. V lost 0 bases to trimming and J lost 8 bases, with 7 bases between them. CDR3 nucleotide sequence: TGTGCCAGCAGCTTAGCCAGACAGGAAGCTTTCTTT. Amino acids: CASSLARQEAFF.

This clonotype was observed many times. The V gene is TRBV7-2, the J gene TRBJ2-2; D is possibly TRBD2 (5 bases). Germline-derived CDR1 and CDR2 are SGHTA and FQGNSA. V dropped 5 bases and J dropped 7 bases, with 20 bases sitting between them. CDR3 length: 16 residues. CDR3 amino acids: CASSLFRGREGGELFF. The CDR3 DNA reads TGTGCCAGCAGCCTCTTCCGGGGAAGGGAAGGCGGGGAGCTGTTTTTT. The full variable domain, its missing parts supplied by reference TRBV7-2 and TRBJ2-2, is GAGVSQSPSNKVTEKGKDVELRCDPISGHTALYWYRQSLGQGLEFLIYFQGNSAPDKSGLPSDRFSAERTGGSVSTLTIQRTQQEDSAVYLCASSLFRGREGGELFFGEGSRLTVL.

This clonotype was observed many times. The genes are TRBV5-1 and TRBJ2-7, with D hard to call. The CDR3 has 14 residues. With 4 bases removed from V and 11 bases from J, the gap between germline ends came to 22 bases. Germline CDR1 SGHRS, CDR2 YFSETQ. CDR3 DNA: TGCGCCAGCAGCCCTCAGACCGGGCCCCAGGAGAAGTACTTC. As protein: CASSPQTGPQEKYF.

This clonotype was seen many times. The chain recombines TRBV28 with TRBJ1-1, with TRBD1 as a possible D gene (5 bases). Germline assignment: CDR1 MDHEN and CDR2 SYDVKM. The CDR3 sequence is 15 residues long. Trimming left V 3 bases short and J 8 bases short, with 19 bases between. The CDR3 spells CASSLSGGVDGEAFF. CDR3 in DNA: TGTGCCAGCAGTTTGAGCGGGGGAGTCGACGGGGAAGCTTTCTTT.

This clonotype was recorded many times. The genes are TRBV27 and TRBJ1-1; D is unresolved. CDR1 and CDR2 from the germline V gene are MNHEY and SMNVEV (reference sequence). Trimming removed 5 bases from V and 1 base from J, with 11 bases in between. The length of the CDR3 is 14 residues. CDR3 nucleotides: TGTGCCAGCAGTCAAGGATCGGGGAACACTGAAGCTTTCTTT. Its protein is CASSQGSGNTEAFF.

This clonotype is judged medium-sized (0.01 to 0.1%). V gene TRBV7-2 combines with J gene TRBJ1-5, with unresolved D. This CDR3 is built from 13 residues. The germline CDR1 and CDR2 sequences are SGHTA and FQGNSA. Between the trimmed V and J ends, which lost 2 bases and 2 bases, there was a span of 4 bases. CDR3 DNA sequence: TGTGCCAGCAGCTTATCCGGCAATCAGCCCCAGCATTTT. Protein sequence: CASSLSGNQPQHF.

This clonotype was counted ten times or more. The chain combines TRBV2 with TRBJ2-5; 7 bases map to TRBD2. Per germline, CDR1 SNHLY and CDR2 FYNNEI. V was pared by 3 bases and J by 5 bases, with 9 bases of the junction left unmatched. The CDR3 extends over 15 amino acids. The CDR3: CASSEGSREGETQYF. The CDR3 nucleotides are TGTGCCAGCAGTGAGGGCTCTAGGGAGGGTGAGACCCAGTACTTC.

This clonotype was counted many times. The chain recombines TRBV20-1 with TRBJ1-4, with TRBD1 as a possible D gene (5 bases). Germline lookup yields CDR1 DFQATT and CDR2 SNEGSKA (reference sequence). Between the trimmed V and J ends, which lost 3 bases and 0 bases, there was a span of 8 bases. The CDR3 length is 14 residues. The DNA for the CDR3 is TGCAGTGCTAGGTTGGGGGCAACTAATGAAAAACTGTTTTTT. Its translation is CSARLGATNEKLFF.

The V gene is TRBV11-2, the J gene TRBJ2-5; 11 bases agree with TRBD1. The CDR3 consists of 16 residues. Trimming removed 3 bases from V and 1 base from J; junction bases left unmatched: 4. From germline, CDR1 is SGHAT and CDR2 FQNNGV. The CDR3 loop reads CASSFWTGGFQETQYF. The CDR3 nucleotides are TGTGCCAGCAGCTTCTGGACAGGGGGCTTCCAAGAGACCCAGTACTTC.

This clonotype showed up many times. J is TRBJ1-6 and V is TRBV11-2; tentatively, D is TRBD1 (6 bases). CDR3 size: 15 residues. CDR1 and CDR2 from the germline V gene are SGHAT and FQNNGV. V dropped 1 base and J dropped 13 bases, with 17 bases sitting between them. CDR3 sequence (DNA): TGTGCCAGCAGCTTAGTTCAGGGTCCAGGGGCCCCCCTCCACTTT. Residues: CASSLVQGPGAPLHF.

This chain connects TRBV12-3 or TRBV12-4 to TRBJ2-1, with 13 bases that match TRBD2. The CDR3 is made up of 15 amino acids. V lost 6 bases, J lost 6 bases, and 5 bases stayed unmatched. CDR3: CASRSGTSGANEQFF. CDR3 sequence (DNA): TGTGCCAGCAGGTCCGGGACTAGCGGGGCCAATGAGCAGTTCTTC.

Many counts were recorded for this clonotype. The gene calls are TRBV30 and TRBJ2-2, with D possibly TRBD2 on 7 matching bases. CDR3 length: 14 amino acids. Germline V gene sequence: CDR1 GTSNPN, CDR2 SVGIG (reference sequence). The V end lost 2 bases, the J end lost 7 bases, and 14 bases lay between the germline ends. The CDR3 is CAWSRRGGGGELFF. DNA of the CDR3: TGTGCCTGGAGTAGGAGGGGGGGAGGCGGGGAGCTGTTTTTT. The full variable domain, completed using reference TRBV30 and TRBJ2-2, is SQTIHQWPATLVQPVGSPLSLECTVEGTSNPNLYWYRQAAGRGLQLLFYSVGIGQISSEVPQNLSASRPQDRQFILSSKKLLLSDSGFYLCAWSRRGGGGELFFGEGSRLTVL.

Ten or more counts support this clonotype. The CDR3 DNA follows: TGCAGTGTTCCGGGGGGGATGAACACTGAAGCTTTCTTT. Protein sequence: CSVPGGMNTEAFF. This chain uses TRBV20-1 with TRBJ1-1; tentatively, D is TRBD1 (5 bases). The CDR3 is 13 amino acids. Trimming left V 7 bases short and J 0 bases short, with 12 bases between. Germline V CDR1 and CDR2: DFQATT, SNEGSKA (reference sequence).

This clonotype occurred many times. The V gene is TRBV7-6, the J gene TRBJ2-1; TRBD2 matches at 9 bases. The CDR3 totals 16 residues. V lost 1 base, J lost 0 bases, and 1 base stayed unmatched. CDR1 is SGHVS and CDR2 is FNYEAQ in the germline V gene. The CDR3 nucleotides are TGTGCCAGCAGCTTAGGACTAGCGGTCTCCTACAATGAGCAGTTCTTC. Translated: CASSLGLAVSYNEQFF.

This clonotype was counted at least ten times. The V gene is TRBV11-2, the J gene TRBJ1-2; D may be TRBD1 (5 bases). V lost 1 base, J lost 4 bases, and 7 bases lay in between. The CDR3 is 13 amino acids. In germline, CDR1 is SGHAT, CDR2 FQNNGV. CDR3 DNA sequence: TGTGCCAGCAGCTTAGTAAGGGGCTATGGCTACACCTTC. This gives the protein CASSLVRGYGYTF.

This clonotype was counted at least ten times. The chain recombines TRBV7-2 with TRBJ2-3; 9 bases agree with TRBD2. The CDR3 has 15 amino acids. Germline CDR1 and CDR2: SGHTA and FQGNSA. Losses at the gene ends were 1 base for V and 4 bases for J; bases not matched to a gene: 3. The CDR3 region is CASSLVASGADTQYF. Written as DNA, the CDR3 is TGTGCCAGCAGCTTAGTGGCTAGCGGGGCAGATACGCAGTATTTT. The full variable domain, completed using reference TRBV7-2 and TRBJ2-3, is GAGVSQSPSNKVTEKGKDVELRCDPISGHTALYWYRQSLGQGLEFLIYFQGNSAPDKSGLPSDRFSAERTGGSVSTLTIQRTQQEDSAVYLCASSLVASGADTQYFGPGTRLTVL.

This clonotype showed up many times. This chain links TRBV20-1 with TRBJ2-3; 7 bases map to TRBD2. Germline V CDR1 and CDR2: DFQATT, SNEGSKA (reference sequence). The CDR3 runs 12 residues. The V segment lost 5 bases and the J segment 7 bases; nucleotides outside the gene matches: 6. The CDR3, as DNA: TGCAGTGCTCTGGGGGGGTGGTATACGCAGTATTTT. It encodes CSALGGWYTQYF.

This clonotype was seen many times. CDR3 residues: CASSPTGYEQYV. CDR3 sequence (DNA): TGTGCCAGCAGCCCGACGGGTTACGAGCAGTACGTC. The chain employs TRBV7-9 and TRBJ2-7; D not resolved. The CDR3 covers 12 residues. The germline gives CDR1 SEHNR, CDR2 FQNEAQ (reference sequence). The germline V and J ends were trimmed by 5 bases and 4 bases, with 9 bases remaining between them.